The 17 T cell receptor beta chains in this list originate from one sample, sequenced in a study of blood T cell repertoires in COVID-19. Method: immunoSEQ multiplex PCR; TCRdb's copy keeps in-frame clones and lacks some. The sample shows about 200,000 clones, 88% of them seen only once. Material for sequencing was peripheral blood. These receptors were collected from a man aged 18 to 35 with active or convalescent COVID-19.

The DNA for the CDR3 is TGTGCCAGCAGTTTCGGGTCGAACCACGATGAGCAGTTCTTC. This sequence encodes CASSFGSNHDEQFF. V usage is TRBV27 and J usage is TRBJ2-1; D not certain. This CDR3 is 14 amino acids long. Looked up from germline, CDR1 is MNHEY and CDR2 is SMNVEV (reference sequence). Trimming shortened V by 3 bases and J by 8 bases, and 14 bases separated the two germline ends.

V and J are TRBV12-3 or TRBV12-4 and TRBJ1-1; D not resolved. This CDR3 spans 13 amino acids. The V and J ends lost 3 bases and 6 bases respectively, with 11 bases between them. CDR3 loop: CASSFFGISEAFF. The CDR3, as DNA: TGTGCCAGCAGTTTTTTCGGGATCTCTGAAGCTTTCTTT.

The rearrangement uses TRBV5-1 and TRBJ1-2; 9 bases are shared with TRBD1. The CDR3 totals 15 residues. V lost 4 bases, J lost 3 bases, and 7 bases stayed unmatched. The germline CDR1 and CDR2 sequences are SGHRS and YFSETQ. The CDR3 reads CASSLGTGWHYGYTF. As DNA, the CDR3 is TGCGCCAGCAGCCTGGGGACAGGGTGGCACTATGGCTACACCTTC.

The V gene is TRBV24-1, the J gene TRBJ2-2; 7 bases match TRBD1. The trim removed 5 bases at V and 7 bases at J, leaving 6 bases unmatched. CDR3 length equals 14 residues. Germline lookup yields CDR1 KGHDR and CDR2 SFDVKD. The chain's CDR3 is CATSARQGIGELFF. In DNA form, the CDR3 reads TGTGCCACCAGTGCAAGACAGGGTATCGGGGAGCTGTTTTTT.

The chain carries TRBV9 and TRBJ1-2, with D unresolved. V lost 0 bases, J lost 5 bases, and 11 bases lay in between. CDR3 length equals 14 residues. Germline lookup yields CDR1 SGDLS and CDR2 YYNGEE. The CDR3 sequence: CASSVDSPSYGYTF. The CDR3 DNA reads as TGTGCCAGCAGCGTAGATTCCCCTAGTTATGGCTACACCTTC. The entire variable domain, with the rest obtained from reference TRBV9 and TRBJ1-2, is as follows: DSGVTQTPKHLITATGQRVTLRCSPRSGDLSVYWYQQSLDQGLQFLIQYYNGEERAKGNILERFSAQQFPDLHSELNLSSLELGDSALYFCASSVDSPSYGYTFGSGTRLTVV.

This chain uses TRBV21-1 with TRBJ1-6; the D call of TRBD1 is as the table states it, not checked on the DNA. TRBV21-1 is termed a pseudogene. CDR3 length: 18 amino acids. The CDR3 DNA reads as TGTGCCAGCAGCGGACCCGGGACAGGGGGTCCTTTTAATTCACCCCTCCACTTT. Encoded protein: CASSGPGTGGPFNSPLHF.

J is TRBJ1-2 and V is TRBV29-1; D not resolved. Trimming left V 0 bases short and J 7 bases short, with 12 bases between. CDR1 is SQVTM and CDR2 is ANQGSEA in the germline V gene. The CDR3 consists of 13 residues. This CDR3 reads CSVEERRSSGYTF. CDR3 DNA sequence: TGCAGCGTTGAAGAAAGGCGGTCTAGTGGCTACACCTTC.

V usage is TRBV3-1 (or the pseudogene TRBV3-2) and J usage is TRBJ1-2; tentatively, D is TRBD1 (5 bases). V was clipped by 4 bases and J by 3 bases, with 6 bases between them. The CDR3 covers 12 residues. Germline V lookup: CDR1 LGHDT, CDR2 YNNKEL (reference sequence). The CDR3 is CASSPGDYGYTF. The CDR3 DNA follows: TGTGCCAGCAGCCCGGGGGACTATGGCTACACCTTC.

This clone was detected only once. The J gene is TRBJ1-3, the V gene TRBV12-5; D gene ambiguous. The germline gives CDR1 LGHNT, CDR2 FRNRAP. Trimming took off 0 bases at V and 0 bases at J, with 15 bases between the two ends. The CDR3 sequence is 18 residues long. DNA of the CDR3: TGTGCTAGTGGTTTGGTTCGGGCCGACTATTTCTCTGGAAACACCATATATTTT. This gives the protein CASGLVRADYFSGNTIYF.

The chain has TRBV6-6 and TRBJ2-5; 9 bases agree with TRBD1. The CDR3 contains 15 residues. Looked up from germline, CDR1 is MNHNY and CDR2 is SVGAGI (reference sequence). J was trimmed by 3 bases and V by 2 bases; bases with no gene match: 4. CDR3: CASSYGQGFEETQYF. The CDR3, as DNA: TGTGCCAGCAGTTACGGACAGGGGTTCGAAGAGACCCAGTACTTC.

The rearrangement joins TRBV6-5 to TRBJ2-7; perhaps TRBD2 as D (5 bases). This CDR3 has 14 amino acids. The germline V and J ends were trimmed by 6 bases and 3 bases, with 15 bases remaining between them. CDR1 MNHEY and CDR2 SVGAGI come from the germline V gene. The chain's CDR3 is CASRTLSGDYEQYF. The CDR3 DNA reads as TGTGCCAGCAGGACCCTCTCCGGGGACTACGAGCAGTACTTC.

To note about this clone: The same CDR3 arises from other DNA sequences in this sample as well. For the CDR3, the DNA is TGTGCCAGTAGTAGGTCAGGGGACAATCAGCCCCAGCATTTT. Its protein product is CASSRSGDNQPQHF. This chain connects TRBV19 to TRBJ1-5, with D perhaps TRBD1 (6 bases). In germline, CDR1 is LNHDA, CDR2 SQIVND (reference sequence). V was cut by 4 bases and J by 3 bases, with 10 bases left in between. This CDR3 spans 14 amino acids.

This clone was counted a few times. This chain uses TRBV19 with TRBJ1-1; TRBD1 might be the D (6 bases). The CDR3 length is 14 residues. Germline-derived CDR1 and CDR2 are LNHDA and SQIVND (reference sequence). Trimming stripped 3 bases from V and 2 bases from J, with 10 bases between. The CDR3 reads CASSIDRLNTEAFF. CDR3 bases: TGTGCCAGTAGTATTGACAGGTTAAACACTGAAGCTTTCTTT.

The J gene is TRBJ1-2, the V gene TRBV18, with D maybe TRBD1 (5 bases). Germline V gives CDR1 KGHSH, CDR2 LQKENI. CDR3 size: 14 residues. Trimming stripped 1 base from V and 3 bases from J, with 9 bases between. The CDR3 region is CASSPLGDYYGYTF. In DNA, the CDR3 is TGTGCCAGCTCACCACTGGGGGACTACTATGGCTACACCTTC.

Note on this clone: Other DNA sequences in this specimen translate into the identical CDR3. The chain's CDR3 is CASRETGGNNQPQHF. CDR3 sequence (DNA): TGTGCCAGCAGGGAGACAGGGGGTAACAATCAGCCCCAGCATTTT. The chain recombines TRBV6-5 with TRBJ1-5, with TRBD1 identical over 9 bases. Per germline, CDR1 MNHEY and CDR2 SVGAGI. The ends lost 6 bases at V and 3 bases at J; junction bases unmatched: 6. This CDR3 has 15 residues.

This chain joins TRBV5-1 and TRBJ1-2; D may be TRBD1 (6 bases). Germline assignment: CDR1 SGHRS and CDR2 YFSETQ. With 0 bases removed from V and 4 bases from J, the gap between germline ends came to 16 bases. The CDR3 runs to 16 residues. In DNA form, the CDR3 reads TGCGCCAGCAGCTTGGACCCTGGACAGCCTGGCTATGGCTACACCTTC. Its translation: CASSLDPGQPGYGYTF.

V and J are TRBV14 and TRBJ2-5; TRBD1 aligns across 11 bases. The CDR3 extends over 15 amino acids. J gave up 1 base and V 4 bases, and 2 bases lay outside the gene matches. Germline assignment: CDR1 SGHDN and CDR2 FVKESK. Here the CDR3 reads CASSLGTGGQETQYF. The CDR3 DNA follows: TGTGCCAGCAGCCTAGGGACAGGGGGCCAAGAGACCCAGTACTTC. The variable domain in full, completed from reference TRBV14 and TRBJ2-5, reads EAGVTQFPSHSVIEKGQTVTLRCDPISGHDNLYWYRRVMGKEIKFLLHFVKESKQDESGMPNNRFLAERTGGTYSTLKVQPAELEDSGVYFCASSLGTGGQETQYFGPGTRLLVL.